The clone carrying this TCR beta chain was seen more than once but under ten times. This specimen belongs to a study of T-cell memory formation after mild COVID-19. TCRdb processed the 5' RACE reads anew with MiXCR; each CDR3 protein has one entry. This sample yields 100,000 to 150,000 distinct CDR3 sequences, of which approximately 17% are seen a single time; approximately 4.7% belongs to the top ten. This sequence was found in a man younger than 35 who had mild COVID-19 (a few samples of this study predate the infection). Cell type and time point are not known. Source material: PBMCs or a T cell subset sorted from them (not recorded which).

This CDR3 reads CASSYLLRDPGHSEAFF. As DNA, the CDR3 is TGTGCCAGCAGCTATCTACTTCGGGACCCGGGTCACTCTGAAGCTTTCTTT. This chain joins TRBV11-2 and TRBJ1-1; possibly TRBD1 for D (5 bases). Germline CDR1 is SGHAT and CDR2 is FQNNGV. Trimming shortened V by 4 bases and J by 6 bases, and 24 bases separated the two germline ends. The CDR3 length is 17 residues.